Presented here are 17 T cell receptor beta chains from one specimen sequenced in a study of siplizumab effects on memory and regulatory T cells. Generated by immunoSEQ multiplex PCR, the TCRdb table keeps only in-frame clones and is missing some. The table shows 70,000 to 90,000 clones, with around 93% occurring only once. Sequencing was carried out using CD8+ T cells sorted from blood. Source of these receptors: a human donor in good health.

The CDR3 coding sequence is TGTGCCAGCACACCCATGGGGCAGCCCGGGGCCAACGTCCTGACTTTC. Amino acid sequence: CASTPMGQPGANVLTF. The chain has TRBV5-4 and TRBJ2-6, with D maybe TRBD1 (5 bases). CDR3 length equals 16 residues. V lost 6 bases and J 4 bases, leaving 17 bases between the germline ends. Germline-derived CDR1 and CDR2 are SGHNT and YYREEE (reference sequence).

The V gene is TRBV27, the J gene TRBJ2-7; 12 bases match TRBD2. This CDR3 has 16 amino acids. Unmatched junction bases numbered 5, after V lost 2 bases and J lost 3 bases. Germline assignment: CDR1 MNHEY and CDR2 SMNVEV (reference sequence). This CDR3 is CASSLVRTSGDYEQYF. The DNA of the CDR3 is TGTGCCAGCAGTTTAGTGCGGACTAGCGGGGACTACGAGCAGTACTTC.

The chain is built from TRBV10-3 and TRBJ2-3; 8 nucleotides agree with TRBD2. Unmatched junction bases numbered 7, after V lost 6 bases and J lost 2 bases. Germline loops: CDR1 ENHRY, CDR2 SYGVKD. The CDR3 totals 15 residues. The CDR3 region is CAISETSGYTDTQYF. In DNA form, the CDR3 reads TGTGCCATCAGCGAAACTAGCGGTTACACAGATACGCAGTATTTT.

The chain links TRBV6-1 to TRBJ1-2; TRBD1 is a possible D gene (5 bases). The CDR3 sequence is 16 residues long. The ends were cut back, 0 bases at V and 8 bases at J, with 19 bases in the middle. Germline assignment: CDR1 MNHNS and CDR2 SASEGT. CDR3 DNA sequence: TGTGCCAGCAGTGAAGCTGGGGCGGAACCCGGAAGCGGCTACACCTTC. Translating gives CASSEAGAEPGSGYTF.

The genes are TRBV6-1 and TRBJ2-2; no clear D gene. Deletions cut 5 bases from V and 6 bases from J, with 4 bases between. The CDR3 runs 11 residues. Germline V gene sequence: CDR1 MNHNS, CDR2 SASEGT. Here the CDR3 reads CASSSPGELFF. In nucleotides, the CDR3 is TGTGCCAGCAGTTCCCCCGGGGAGCTGTTTTTT.

The chain is built from TRBV7-3 and TRBJ1-1; D is possibly TRBD1 (5 bases). Germline loops: CDR1 SGHTA, CDR2 FQGTGA. Trimming pared 5 bases from V and 0 bases from J, leaving 13 bases between. CDR3 size: 15 residues. The DNA for the CDR3 is TGTGCCAGCAGCCAAGTTGGGGCATTGAACACTGAAGCTTTCTTT. It is translated as CASSQVGALNTEAFF.

The chain employs TRBV4-2 and TRBJ1-1; D remains unclear. The CDR3 totals 15 residues. Germline V gene sequence: CDR1 LGHNA, CDR2 YNFKEQ. Trimming left V 0 bases short and J 1 base short, with 9 bases between. CDR3 region: CASSQEAPGNTEAFF. CDR3 DNA: TGTGCCAGCAGCCAAGAAGCGCCAGGGAACACTGAAGCTTTCTTT.

The rearrangement links TRBV7-8 to TRBJ1-1, with 9 positions matching TRBD1. The CDR3 extends over 14 amino acids. Germline V gene sequence: CDR1 SGHVS, CDR2 FQNEAQ. V was clipped by 1 base and J by 5 bases; unmatched bases: 2. CDR3 sequence: CASSLGGTGTEAFF. CDR3 DNA: TGTGCCAGCAGCTTAGGGGGGACAGGGACTGAAGCTTTCTTT.

This clone is a singleton in its sample. The chain has TRBV29-1 and TRBJ1-2; D unresolved. CDR1 SQVTM and CDR2 ANQGSEA come from the germline V gene. The ends were cut back, 5 bases at V and 4 bases at J, with 8 bases in the middle. CDR3 length: 11 amino acids. CDR3 protein: CSVPGSYGYTF. CDR3 nucleotide sequence: TGCAGCGTTCCGGGATCCTATGGCTACACCTTC.

The chain links TRBV9 to TRBJ2-6; D is tentatively TRBD1 or TRBD2 (5 bases each). The germline gives CDR1 SGDLS, CDR2 YYNGEE. The V gene lost 0 bases and the J gene lost 4 bases, with 17 bases spanning the gap. This CDR3 is built from 18 residues. In nucleotides, the CDR3 is TGTGCCAGCAGCGTAGACCCCCGTGGGGGATCAGGGGCCAACGTCCTGACTTTC. Translating it yields CASSVDPRGGSGANVLTF.

The chain joins TRBV7-2 to TRBJ2-1; 11 bases agree with TRBD2. Looked up from germline, CDR1 is SGHTA and CDR2 is FQGNSA. This CDR3 spans 19 amino acids. The J segment lost 0 bases and the V segment lost 4 bases, leaving 11 bases of the junction unmatched. The CDR3 nucleotides are TGTGCCAGCAGCTGGGGACTAGCGGTGGCCGGTTACTCCTACAATGAGCAGTTCTTC. Translating it yields CASSWGLAVAGYSYNEQFF.

The V and J genes are TRBV5-4 and TRBJ2-7; no definite D call. Germline-derived CDR1 and CDR2 are SGHNT and YYREEE (reference sequence). The V and J ends lost 1 base and 2 bases respectively, with 4 bases between them. This CDR3 comprises 12 residues. CDR3 protein: CASSLSAYEQYF. CDR3 in DNA: TGTGCCAGCAGCTTGTCCGCCTACGAGCAGTACTTC.

The J gene is TRBJ1-4, the V gene TRBV19; unclear D gene. The germline V gene has CDR1 LNHDA and CDR2 SQIVND (reference sequence). V was pared by 5 bases and J by 13 bases, with 11 bases between. The CDR3 consists of 11 residues. CDR3 sequence: CASSGPLRLFF. The CDR3 region has the DNA TGTGCCAGTAGTGGACCGCTACGACTGTTTTTT.

The chain combines TRBV19 with TRBJ2-1; D assignment may be TRBD1 or TRBD2 (5 bases each). Germline V gene lookup returns CDR1 LNHDA and CDR2 SQIVND (reference sequence). The CDR3 extends over 14 amino acids. The V gene lost 7 bases and the J gene lost 5 bases, with 15 bases spanning the gap. The CDR3 reads CASTFPGANNEQFF. The CDR3 DNA sequence: TGTGCCAGTACCTTCCCCGGGGCCAACAATGAGCAGTTCTTC.

This chain uses TRBV2 with TRBJ2-7, with 9 bases that match TRBD2. V gave up 5 bases and J gave up 0 bases; unmatched junction bases: 2. Germline CDR1 reads SNHLY; CDR2 reads FYNNEI. This CDR3 region has 14 residues. The CDR3 spells CASSPTSGSYEQYF. CDR3 bases: TGTGCCAGCAGTCCGACTAGCGGCTCCTACGAGCAGTACTTC.

This chain uses TRBV11-2 with TRBJ1-4, with a weak D call TRBD1 (5 bases). Per the germline V gene, CDR1 is SGHAT and CDR2 is FQNNGV. The CDR3 has 14 amino acids. V was cut by 7 bases and J by 1 base, with 10 bases left in between. Here the CDR3 reads CASNFGGTNEKLFF. The CDR3 coding sequence is TGTGCCAGCAATTTTGGGGGAACTAATGAAAAACTGTTTTTT.

The V call is TRBV28, the J call TRBJ1-1; D not certain. Germline V gene data show CDR1 as MDHEN and CDR2 as SYDVKM. The CDR3 totals 11 residues. V was pared by 5 bases and J by 4 bases, with 5 bases between. CDR3 region: CASSIGTEAFF. DNA for the CDR3: TGTGCCAGCAGTATAGGCACTGAAGCTTTCTTT.